The entry below gives a single T cell receptor (beta chain) sequence along with its context. The data were taken from a study of cytomegalovirus exposure and HLA in healthy donors. The CDR3 contains 15 residues. The V and J ends lost 4 bases and 7 bases, in that order; junction bases with no gene match: 9. Germline V gene sequence: CDR1 SGDLS, CDR2 YYNGEE. 60 Vbeta and 13 Jbeta primers were used in PCR. Generated by immunoSEQ multiplex PCR, the TCRdb table keeps only in-frame clones and is missing some. The sample's table shows roughly 190,000 clones. Samples came from healthy bone marrow donors. The sequenced sample was PBMCs. This receptor was obtained from a man aged 25-45 years in good health and CMV-seronegative. This sequence joins TRBV9 and TRBJ2-1, with 9 bases fitting TRBD2. CDR3 DNA sequence: TGTGCCAGCAGCCCCGTGGCGGGAGGGTTGAATGAGCAGTTCTTC. Translating it yields CASSPVAGGLNEQFF.